This paragraph covers one TCR beta chain sequence. This specimen comes from a study of blood T cell repertoires in COVID-19. The CDR3 is made up of 16 amino acids. V lost 5 bases to trimming and J lost 0 bases, with 15 bases between them. Germline V gives CDR1 MDHEN, CDR2 SYDVKM. Per the study methods: Reference gene primers were amplified, and this amplification served to estimate nucleated cell counts. Libraries were prepared by immunoSEQ multiplex PCR; TCRdb keeps only in-frame clonotypes and omits some of them. V, J and clone size derive from that table, while D and trimming were established from the DNA sequence. The sample has under 350,000 clones; 80% to 90% are singletons.

The clonotype originates from a woman between 40 and 50 years old with acute COVID-19. This chain connects TRBV28 to TRBJ2-3; maybe TRBD2 (6 bases). The sequencing sample was made of PBMCs or T cells enriched from blood (not recorded which). CDR3: CASSPPLATSTDTQYF. The CDR3 nucleotides read TGTGCCAGCAGTCCCCCCCTAGCGACCAGCACAGATACGCAGTATTTT.